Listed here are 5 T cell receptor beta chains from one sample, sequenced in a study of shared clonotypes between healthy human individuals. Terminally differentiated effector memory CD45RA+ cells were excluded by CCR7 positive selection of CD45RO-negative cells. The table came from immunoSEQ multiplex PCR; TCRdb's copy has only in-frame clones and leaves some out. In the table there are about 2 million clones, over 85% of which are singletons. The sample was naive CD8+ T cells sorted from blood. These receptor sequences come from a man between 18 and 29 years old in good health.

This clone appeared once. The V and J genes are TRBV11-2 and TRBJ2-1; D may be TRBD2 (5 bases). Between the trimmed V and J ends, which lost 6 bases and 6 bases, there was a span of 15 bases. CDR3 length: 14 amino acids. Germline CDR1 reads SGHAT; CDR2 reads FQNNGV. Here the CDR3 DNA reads TGTGCCAGCAGTAAGGCGGGTTATGGCAATGAGCAGTTCTTC. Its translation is CASSKAGYGNEQFF.

This chain's CDR3 is CASSEGGRRHLNQPQHF. The CDR3 DNA is TGTGCCAGCAGTGAAGGGGGGCGGAGACATCTTAATCAGCCCCAGCATTTT. This chain uses TRBV6-1 with TRBJ1-5, with D maybe TRBD1 (6 bases). V gave up 1 base and J gave up 4 bases, with 17 bases separating them. This CDR3 has 17 residues. Looked up from germline, CDR1 is MNHNS and CDR2 is SASEGT.

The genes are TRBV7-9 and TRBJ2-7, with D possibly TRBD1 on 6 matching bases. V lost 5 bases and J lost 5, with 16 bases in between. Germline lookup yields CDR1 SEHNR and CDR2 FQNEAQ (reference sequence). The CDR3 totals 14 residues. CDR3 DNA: TGTGCCAGCAGCCCCGAACAGGGAACCCACGAGCAGTACTTC. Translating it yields CASSPEQGTHEQYF.

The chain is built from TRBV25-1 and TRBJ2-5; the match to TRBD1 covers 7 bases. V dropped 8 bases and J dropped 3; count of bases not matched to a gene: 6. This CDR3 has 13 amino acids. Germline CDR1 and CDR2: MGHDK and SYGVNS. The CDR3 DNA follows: TGTGCCAGCTCCGACAGGGTAAAAGAGACCCAGTACTTC. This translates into CASSDRVKETQYF.

DNA of the CDR3: TGTGCCAGCAGCTCCGGCTGGGGTTTGGACGAGCAGTACTTC. This sequence encodes CASSSGWGLDEQYF. The chain has TRBV5-4 and TRBJ2-7; D call uncertain. The ends were cut back, 3 bases at V and 5 bases at J, with 15 bases in the middle. CDR1 and CDR2 (germline): SGHNT, YYREEE (reference sequence). There are 14 residues in the CDR3.